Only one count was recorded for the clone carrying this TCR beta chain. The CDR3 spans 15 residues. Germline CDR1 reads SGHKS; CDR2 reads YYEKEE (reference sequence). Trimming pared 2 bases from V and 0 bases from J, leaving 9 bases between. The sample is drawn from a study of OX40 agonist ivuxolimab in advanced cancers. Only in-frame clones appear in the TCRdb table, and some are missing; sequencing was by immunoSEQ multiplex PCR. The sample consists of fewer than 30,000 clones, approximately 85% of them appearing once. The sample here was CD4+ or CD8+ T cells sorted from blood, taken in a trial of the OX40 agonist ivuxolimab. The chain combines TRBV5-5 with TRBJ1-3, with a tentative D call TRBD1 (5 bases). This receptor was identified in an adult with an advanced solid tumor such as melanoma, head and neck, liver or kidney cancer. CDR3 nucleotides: TGTGCCAGCAGCTTAACAGGACTCTCTGGAAACACCATATATTTT. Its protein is CASSLTGLSGNTIYF.